A selection of T cell receptor beta chains follows, all from one sample in a study of blood T cell repertoires in COVID-19. Clones were read by immunoSEQ multiplex PCR, and TCRdb kept only the in-frame ones, dropping some. The top ten hold 1.5% to 2% of the sample, which has some 500,000 clones, 88% seen once. Material for sequencing was PBMCs or T cells enriched from blood (not recorded which). The receptors here all came from a woman aged 35 to 49 who had recovered from COVID-19. The CDR3 runs from the conserved cysteine through the conserved F or W. The D gene is left open where the match is weak. Expanded clones get a size class; other rows say once, few or many, or leave the size out.

clone_size d_call j_call cdr3_length v_call cdr3_nt cdr3_aa
NA NA TRBJ1-2 17 TRBV11-3 TGTGCCAGCAGCTTAGACCCCGGGCGGGGTTACTACTATGGCTACACCTTC CASSLDPGRGYYYGYTF
NA NA TRBJ1-6 16 TRBV4-2 TGTGCCAGCAGCCAAGAAATCCAGGGGCCCAATTCACCCCTCCACTTT CASSQEIQGPNSPLHF
NA NA TRBJ1-1 14 TRBV2 TGTGCCAGCAGTCCCGGACAGCTGAACACTGAAGCTTTCTTT CASSPGQLNTEAFF
NA NA TRBJ1-2 12 TRBV13 TGTGCCAGCAGCTTAGCGCCCGAGGGCTACACCTTC CASSLAPEGYTF
NA NA TRBJ1-5 19 TRBV2 TGTGCCAGCAGTGAAACGAGGAGGGAGGGGTCTACTAGCAATCAGCCCCAGCATTTT CASSETRREGSTSNQPQHF
NA TRBD1 TRBJ2-2 16 TRBV9 TGTGCCAGCAGCGTAGAAGGGACAGGGGTTGCCGGGGAGCTGTTTTTT CASSVEGTGVAGELFF
NA NA TRBJ1-5 15 TRBV7-9 TGTGCCAGCAGCTCAGGGTACCCAGGTCCACAGCCCCAGCATTTT CASSSGYPGPQPQHF
NA TRBD1 TRBJ1-5 15 TRBV5-5 TGTGCCAGCAGCTTGGGGTCGACAGGGGGCCAGCCCCAGCATTTT CASSLGSTGGQPQHF
NA TRBD1 TRBJ2-2 16 TRBV25-1 TGTGCCAGCAGTGAATCAGGGACAGGGGCTAGCGGGGAGCTGTTTTTT CASSESGTGASGELFF
NA TRBD1 TRBJ1-6 14 TRBV7-9 TGTGCCAGCAGCTTAGGACAGGGTGTTTCACCCCTCCACTTT CASSLGQGVSPLHF
NA TRBD1 TRBJ2-1 15 TRBV3-1/TRBV3-2 TGTGCCAGCAGCCAAGATCCAGGGGGCTACAATGAGCAGTTCTTC CASSQDPGGYNEQFF
NA NA TRBJ1-2 13 TRBV7-9 TGTGCCAGCAGCTTGGGCCAGAACTATGGCTACACCTTC CASSLGQNYGYTF
NA TRBD2 TRBJ2-1 14 TRBV3-1/TRBV3-2 TGTGCCAGCAGCCAAGAGTTTAATAGCGGGAGACAGTTCTTC CASSQEFNSGRQFF
few NA TRBJ1-5 12 TRBV30 TGTGCCTGGAGGTACAGAAATCAGCCCCAGCATTTT CAWRYRNQPQHF
once NA TRBJ2-7 14 TRBV9 TGTGCCAGCAGCGTAGGTCAGGGCCGGGTAGAGCAGTACTTC CASSVGQGRVEQYF
NA TRBD2 TRBJ2-3 16 TRBV7-2 TGTGCCAGCAGGCCTACTAGCGGGAGAGGGAAAGATACGCAGTATTTT CASRPTSGRGKDTQYF
NA NA TRBJ1-1 11 TRBV2 TGTGCCAGCAGTCGGAACACTGAAGCTTTCTTT CASSRNTEAFF
NA TRBD1 TRBJ1-6 15 TRBV7-9 TGTGCCAGCAGCCTCCGGACAGGGGTTGATTCACCCCTCCACTTT CASSLRTGVDSPLHF
NA TRBD1 TRBJ1-3 13 TRBV19 TGTGCCAGTAGTATGGGACAGGGCAGTGCCATATATTTT CASSMGQGSAIYF
NA TRBD1 TRBJ2-7 15 TRBV6-5 TGTGCCAGCAGTTCCGGGACAGGCGCACCCTACGAGCAGTACTTC CASSSGTGAPYEQYF
NA NA TRBJ2-5 17 TRBV10-1 TGCGCCAGCAGTACAAGAAATTTCAGGGCCTCCCAAGAGACCCAGTACTTC CASSTRNFRASQETQYF
NA NA TRBJ2-1 14 TRBV29-1 TGCAGCGTTCTGGACACACGCTCCTACAATGAGCAGTTCTTC CSVLDTRSYNEQFF
NA TRBD1 TRBJ1-2 19 TRBV3-1/TRBV3-2 TGTGCCAGCAGCCAAGGAGGCCCAAGGGGGACAGGGAGTGACTATGGCTACACCTTC CASSQGGPRGTGSDYGYTF
NA TRBD1 TRBJ2-4 16 TRBV4-1 TGCGCCAGCAGCCAAGGTCCGGGACAGGGGGGAGACATTCAGTACTTC CASSQGPGQGGDIQYF
NA NA TRBJ2-7 18 TRBV27 TGTGCCAGCAGTTTATTCGGCGTTGTTGTCGGGAGCTCCTACGAGCAGTACTTC CASSLFGVVVGSSYEQYF
NA TRBD2 TRBJ2-2 18 TRBV27 TGTGCCAGCAGTTTGGACGGGACTAGCGGGAGTAGAGCCGGGGAGCTGTTTTTT CASSLDGTSGSRAGELFF
once NA TRBJ2-4 14 TRBV10-2 TGCGCCAGCAGTGTGGGAGGACACCAAAACATTCAGTACTTC CASSVGGHQNIQYF
NA TRBD1 TRBJ1-4 15 TRBV27 TGTGCCAGCACCCGGAGGGGGCTAACTAATGAAAAACTGTTTTTT CASTRRGLTNEKLFF
NA TRBD2 TRBJ2-1 16 TRBV6-4 TGTGCCAGCAGTCCCATAGGGAGCGGGACTTACAATGAGCAGTTCTTC CASSPIGSGTYNEQFF
NA TRBD2 TRBJ2-2 16 TRBV24-1 TGTGCCACCAGTGACGTAGCGGGAGGACGCACCGGGGAGCTGTTTTTT CATSDVAGGRTGELFF
NA NA TRBJ2-7 15 TRBV27 TGTGCCAGCAGTCCCTCGGACACCCTGACTGGCGAGCAGTACTTC CASSPSDTLTGEQYF
NA TRBD2 TRBJ2-1 13 TRBV11-1 TGTGCCAGCAGGGAGGGTAGCGGGAGGCGCCTGTTCTTC CASREGSGRRLFF
NA TRBD1 TRBJ2-7 16 TRBV18 TGTGCCAGCTCACCCTCCTCCGGGACAGTCTCCTACGAGCAGTACTTC CASSPSSGTVSYEQYF
once TRBD2 TRBJ2-3 13 TRBV2 TGTGCCAGCCCGGGACTAACCACAGATACGCAGTATTTT CASPGLTTDTQYF
NA NA TRBJ2-1 15 TRBV7-9 TGTGCCAGCAGCTTAGCGGGAAGGGGTTACAATGAGCAGTTCTTC CASSLAGRGYNEQFF
NA NA TRBJ1-3 17 TRBV5-6 TGTGCCAGCAGCTTGGCCCGGCAGGGCCTCTCTGGAAACACCATATATTTT CASSLARQGLSGNTIYF
few NA TRBJ1-6 12 TRBV27 TGTGCCAGCAGTCAAAATAATTCACCCCTCCACTTT CASSQNNSPLHF
NA TRBD1 TRBJ1-4 16 TRBV13 TGTGCCAGCAGCCGGGACAGGGGGTTAACTAATGAAAAACTGTTTTTT CASSRDRGLTNEKLFF
NA NA TRBJ1-2 15 TRBV10-1 TGCGCCAGCAGGTACAGGGTACTCGGTAACTATGGCTACACCTTC CASRYRVLGNYGYTF
NA TRBD1 TRBJ1-6 18 TRBV7-4 TGTGCCAGCAGCTTAGAACGAAATCGGACAGGGGATAATTCACCCCTCCACTTT CASSLERNRTGDNSPLHF
NA TRBD2 TRBJ2-7 13 TRBV30 TGTGCTTGCGGACTAGCGGGATCCTACGAGCAGTACTTC CACGLAGSYEQYF
NA TRBD1 TRBJ2-7 11 TRBV19 TGTGCCAGTAGCAGGGGGCTCGAGCAGTACTTC CASSRGLEQYF
NA NA TRBJ1-5 15 TRBV2 TGTGCCAGCAGGGGCCGGTACCATAGCAATCAGCCCCAGCATTTT CASRGRYHSNQPQHF
NA NA TRBJ1-2 13 TRBV18 TGTGCCAGCTCACCACGGCCAGGGGATGGCTACACCTTC CASSPRPGDGYTF
NA NA TRBJ1-2 13 TRBV5-4 TGTGCCAGCAGCTTGGAACAATCCTATGGCTACACCTTC CASSLEQSYGYTF
NA TRBD2 TRBJ2-1 20 TRBV3-1/TRBV3-2 TGTGCCAGCACCCACAGGGTAGGTCGTTTAGCGGGAGGGATCAACAATGAGCAGTTCTTC CASTHRVGRLAGGINNEQFF
once NA TRBJ1-3 14 TRBV6-5 TGTGCCAGCGGGGAGGAGGGGAAGGGAAACACCATATATTTT CASGEEGKGNTIYF
NA TRBD1 TRBJ2-1 13 TRBV18 TGTGCCAGCTCAACGGACAGGGCCAATGAGCAGTTCTTC CASSTDRANEQFF
NA TRBD1 TRBJ1-2 14 TRBV6-2/TRBV6-3 TGTGCCAGCAGCGGAGGGACAGCCTCAAGGGGCTACACCTTC CASSGGTASRGYTF
NA NA TRBJ1-2 13 TRBV29-1 TGCAGCGTTGGAGGCAGGAACAGGTTAAGCTACACCTTC CSVGGRNRLSYTF
few TRBD1 TRBJ1-2 13 TRBV27 TGTGCCAGTAGGACAGGGGGCTTATATGGCTACACCTTC CASRTGGLYGYTF